The entry below describes one T cell receptor (beta chain). This entry is derived from a study of OX40 agonist ivuxolimab in advanced cancers. About the research overall: Given to patients was ivuxolimab, an agonistic anti-OX40 (CD134) antibody. Three patients responded partially, comprising one with hepatocellular carcinoma and two with cutaneous melanoma.

Data came from immunoSEQ multiplex PCR; TCRdb stores just in-frame clones and leaves some out. The sample holds 99,000 or so clones; roughly 91% are singletons and the top ten take around 0.3%. This CDR3 contains 15 residues. After removal of 1 base from V and 5 bases from J, the junction contained 3 bases not matched to a gene. Germline-derived CDR1 and CDR2 are SGHAT and FQDESV (reference sequence). This chain links TRBV11-1 with TRBJ2-1; 9 nucleotides match TRBD1. The sequence came from an adult with an advanced solid tumor such as melanoma, head and neck, liver or kidney cancer. The sample in question was CD4+ or CD8+ T cells sorted from blood, obtained in a trial of the OX40 agonist ivuxolimab. The CDR3 nucleotides are TGTGCCAGCAGCTTAGGGACAGGGGCAAACAATGAGCAGTTCTTC. Protein product: CASSLGTGANNEQFF.